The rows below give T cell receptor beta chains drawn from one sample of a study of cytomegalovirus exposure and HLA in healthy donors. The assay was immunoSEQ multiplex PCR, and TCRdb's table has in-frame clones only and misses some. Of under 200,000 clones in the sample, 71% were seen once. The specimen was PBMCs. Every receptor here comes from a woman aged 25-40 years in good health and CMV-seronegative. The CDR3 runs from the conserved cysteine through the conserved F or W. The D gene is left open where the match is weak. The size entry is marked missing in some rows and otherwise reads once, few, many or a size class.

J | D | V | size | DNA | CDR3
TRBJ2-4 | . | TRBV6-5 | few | TGTGCCAGCAGTTACTCCGGCATTCAGTACTTC | CASSYSGIQYF
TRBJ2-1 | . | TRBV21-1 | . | TGTGCCAGCAGCAACCCGGGACTAGCGGGAAGAGGGGGCAATGAGCAGTTCTTC | CASSNPGLAGRGGNEQFF
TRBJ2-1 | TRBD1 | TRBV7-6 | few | TGTGCCAGCAGCCAAAGGGACAGCTCCTACAATGAGCAGTTCTTC | CASSQRDSSYNEQFF
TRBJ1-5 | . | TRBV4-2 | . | TGTGCCAGCAGCCAAGGGCAGGGCGATCAGCCCCAGCATTTT | CASSQGQGDQPQHF
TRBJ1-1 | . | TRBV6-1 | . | TGTGCCAGCAGTGTCCCGTACCCACAGATGAACACTGAAGCTTTCTTT | CASSVPYPQMNTEAFF
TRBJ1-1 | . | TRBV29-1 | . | TGCAGCGTTGGGGGGCAGGTGGGAGCTTTCTTT | CSVGGQVGAFF
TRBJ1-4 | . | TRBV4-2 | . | TGTGCCAGCAGCCGCCTCGGGGAGAACTTACCAGAAAAACTGTTTTTT | CASSRLGENLPEKLFF
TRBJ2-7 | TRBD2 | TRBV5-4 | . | TGTGCCAGCAGCTTCGATGGGACTAGCAGTTTGTACGAGCAGTACTTC | CASSFDGTSSLYEQYF
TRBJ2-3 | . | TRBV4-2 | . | TGTGCCAGCAGCCAAGATAGAGGAGTAGTAGCAGATACGCAGTATTTT | CASSQDRGVVADTQYF
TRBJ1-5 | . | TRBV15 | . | TGTGCCACCAGCAGAGATCTTGGGGCAGGGCAGCCCCAGCATTTT | CATSRDLGAGQPQHF
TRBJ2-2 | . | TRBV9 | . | TGTGCCAGCAGCGTAAAGGAGCGCGGAACCGGGGAGCTGTTTTTT | CASSVKERGTGELFF
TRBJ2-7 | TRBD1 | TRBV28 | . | TGTGCCAGCAGTTTGGAAAGGGGGCCCTACGAGCAGTACTTC | CASSLERGPYEQYF
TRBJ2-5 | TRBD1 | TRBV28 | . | TGTGCCAGCAGTACCCGACAGGGGGAACAAGAGACCCAGTACTTC | CASSTRQGEQETQYF
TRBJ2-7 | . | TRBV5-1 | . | TGCGCCAGCAGCTTGGGAGCGGGCCGCTCCTACGAGCAGTACTTC | CASSLGAGRSYEQYF
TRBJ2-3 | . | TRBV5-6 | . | TGTGCCAGCAGCTTGGTGCCCCTCGGAGGGACAGATACGCAGTATTTT | CASSLVPLGGTDTQYF
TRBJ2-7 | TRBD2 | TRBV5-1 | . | TGCGCCAGCAGCCAGGGACTAGCGGGATCCGAGCAGTACTTC | CASSQGLAGSEQYF
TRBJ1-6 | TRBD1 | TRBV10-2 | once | TGCGCCAGCACCCGGACAGGGGTGGGCCAACCCCTCCACTTT | CASTRTGVGQPLHF
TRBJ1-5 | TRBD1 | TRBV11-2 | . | TGTGCCAGCAGCTTTAACAGGGGTGGCAATCAGCCCCAGCATTTT | CASSFNRGGNQPQHF
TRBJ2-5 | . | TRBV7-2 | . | TGTGCCAGCAGCTTAGTAGGGACATCAGAGACCCAGTACTTC | CASSLVGTSETQYF
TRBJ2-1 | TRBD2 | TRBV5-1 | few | TGCGCCAGCAGCTTGAGCGGGAGCTCCTACAATGAGCAGTTCTTC | CASSLSGSSYNEQFF
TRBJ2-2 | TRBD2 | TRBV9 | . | TGTGCCAGCAGCTTACTAGCGGGAGGTACCACCGGGGAGCTGTTTTTT | CASSLLAGGTTGELFF
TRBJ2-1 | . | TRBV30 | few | TGTGCCTGGAGTAGGTCCAGCGGGCTCTACAATGAGCAGTTCTTC | CAWSRSSGLYNEQFF
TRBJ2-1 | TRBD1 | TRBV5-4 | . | TGTGCCAGCAGATGGACAGGGGAAGAAAATGAGCAGTTCTTC | CASRWTGEENEQFF